This T cell receptor (beta chain) was identified during a study of T cell clones after liver transplantation. About the study: Patients counted as tolerant after at least one year off all immunosuppression, enzymes not exceeding twice normal.

Germline CDR1 SQVTM, CDR2 ANQGSEA. V lost 6 bases and J 1 base, leaving 12 bases between the germline ends. CDR3 length: 13 residues. Clones were sequenced by immunoSEQ multiplex PCR, and TCRdb holds only the in-frame ones, with some missing. Of roughly 60,000 clones listed, about 73% are singletons. The source is a human patient who received a liver transplant. The graft donor may be the source of some T cells. This specimen consisted of CD4+ T cells from blood, obtained at the approximately 15-month timepoint. J is TRBJ2-5 and V is TRBV29-1, with TRBD2 as a possible D gene (5 bases). The CDR3 DNA sequence: TGCAGCGTCCTTAGGACTTTCCAAGAGACCCAGTACTTC. Translated, it gives CSVLRTFQETQYF.